This T cell receptor beta chain came from a study of blood T cell repertoires in COVID-19. Study background: The analysed material was cDNA or gDNA that came from T cells, B-cell-depleted T cells, or PBMCs.

Repertoires were generated with immunoSEQ multiplex PCR, while TCRdb's copy carries only in-frame clones and drops some. The sample lists around 100,000 clones; over 75% were seen once. The CDR3 is 14 residues long. Germline trimming cut 0 bases from V and 5 bases from J; bases unmatched to any gene: 3. The germline CDR1 and CDR2 sequences are LGHDT and YNNKEL (reference sequence). The rearrangement links TRBV3-1 (or the pseudogene TRBV3-2) to TRBJ2-5; 7 bases match TRBD2. Sequencing used peripheral blood. The receptor comes from a man in his fifties or sixties with acute or convalescent COVID-19. The CDR3 region is CASSQDFGRETQYF. CDR3 bases: TGTGCCAGCAGCCAAGATTTCGGGAGGGAGACCCAGTACTTC.